The clone carrying this TCR beta chain was seen only a few times. The antigen is undetermined. Primers used in a second PCR of about 6 to 11 cycles were a sample-barcoded 5' primer and a J-beta primer mix. A single record per CDR3 protein comes from TCRdb applying MiXCR to the 5' RACE reads. Found here are about 1.6 million distinct CDR3 sequences, about 31% of them singletons; the top ten hold about 11%. Germline V gives CDR1 DFQATT, CDR2 SNEGSKA (reference sequence). J lost 7 bases, V lost 1 base, and 12 bases had no gene match. The CDR3 spans 16 residues. This record belongs to a study of blood T cells in healthy people across ages. Study-wide points: A roughly linear age-dependent decrease characterized TCR beta diversity per million T cells.

The rearrangement joins TRBV20-1 to TRBJ2-1; 8 bases match TRBD1. The source of this sequence is a woman younger than 45 in good health. The sample was blood. In DNA, the CDR3 is TGCAGTGCTAGAGGGCTTGACAGGGGAAAGGCAAATGAGCAGTTCTTC. Amino acid sequence: CSARGLDRGKANEQFF.